This T cell receptor beta chain was obtained from a study of graft-versus-host responses after intestinal transplantation. Study-level background: Every transplant recipient was induced with anti-thymocyte globulin, then maintained on tacrolimus and steroids for 2 to 4 years.

TCRdb keeps only in-frame clones here, not all; method: immunoSEQ multiplex PCR. The data hold around 97,000 clones, with 91% observed a single time. CDR1 and CDR2 from the germline V gene are SNHLY and FYNNEI. The CDR3 length is 14 residues. The V gene lost 8 bases and the J gene lost 2 bases, with 13 bases spanning the gap. Regarding this clone: Its antigen is not identified.

This TCR came from a human donor who was the organ donor for an intestinal transplant. The sequenced sample was unstimulated CD4+ T cells sorted from spleen or lymph node cells, obtained before transplant. This rearrangement joins TRBV2 to TRBJ1-3; D perhaps matches TRBD1 (5 bases). The CDR3 reads CASRIRGAGNTIYF. CDR3 sequence (DNA): TGTGCCAGCCGGATACGGGGGGCTGGAAACACCATATATTTT.